This TCR beta chain was sequenced for a study of blood T cell repertoires in COVID-19. Background on the study: Researchers got acute and convalescent COVID-19 samples from the United States, Italy and Spain. T cells, B-cell-depleted T cells, or PBMCs provided the cDNA or gDNA that served as material.

As processed by the authors: Cell counts per sample came from amplifying reference gene primers. Only in-frame clones appear in the TCRdb table, and some are missing; sequencing was by immunoSEQ multiplex PCR. For V, J and clone size, that table is used; D and trimming come from the DNA. This table holds fewer than 70,000 clones, 80% to 90% found once. Germline-derived CDR1 and CDR2 are KGHDR and SFDVKD. Trimming cost V 8 bases and J 5 bases; bases outside gene matches: 11. This CDR3 spans 15 amino acids. The TCR was taken from a woman in her sixties with acute or convalescent COVID-19. Sequencing input: peripheral blood. V gene TRBV24-1 combines with J gene TRBJ2-5, with 9 nucleotides matching TRBD1. DNA for the CDR3: TGTGCCACCATGCGGACAGGGGAGCCCCGGGAGACCCAGTACTTC. Encoded protein: CATMRTGEPRETQYF.